What follows describes a single TCR beta chain. RNA extraction and reverse transcription yielded cDNA as sequencing template. Using immunoSEQ multiplex PCR, the repertoire was profiled, and TCRdb retains in-frame clones only, with some absent. The data hold some 100,000 clones, with roughly 50% observed a single time. Germline lookup yields CDR1 MGHRA and CDR2 YSYEKL. The CDR3 runs 14 residues. V lost 0 bases to trimming and J lost 7 bases, with 7 bases between them. The sample comes from a study of CD8+ T cells in alopecia areata. Study information: The SALT score measured affected scalp surface percentage in treated patients.

Treatment meaning: oral pan-JAK inhibitor, 5-10 mg twice daily. Obtained from alopecia areata patients were lesional scalp punch biopsies along with peripheral blood. The clonotype comes from a human donor with alopecia areata. Material: CD8+ T cells sorted from blood, obtained at week 4, from a patient treated with tofacitinib. The rearrangement joins TRBV4-1 to TRBJ2-6; D ambiguous. The CDR3 sequence is CASSQETAANVLTF. CDR3 sequence (DNA): TGCGCCAGCAGCCAAGAGACGGCTGCCAACGTCCTGACTTTC.